These 15 T cell receptor beta chains came from one sample sequenced in a study of PD-1 blockade in classical Hodgkin lymphoma. All patients experienced relapse after autologous stem cell transplantation, and brentuximab vedotin exposure was variable. Libraries were prepared by immunoSEQ multiplex PCR; TCRdb keeps only in-frame clonotypes and omits some of them. The sample has fewer than 30,000 clones, roughly 80% seen once; the top ten hold over 20%. The material was peripheral blood mononuclear cells (PBMCs), obtained before the second cycle of nivolumab. These receptors all stem from a human donor with classical Hodgkin lymphoma.

The chain has TRBV19 and TRBJ1-1, with no clear D. CDR3 length equals 14 residues. V was cut by 3 bases and J by 1 base, with 9 bases left in between. Germline values: CDR1 LNHDA, CDR2 SQIVND (reference sequence). The DNA of the CDR3 is TGTGCCAGTAGTATCGCCAGGCAGAACACTGAAGCTTTCTTT. It yields the protein CASSIARQNTEAFF.

The gene calls are TRBV30 and TRBJ2-6; D is unresolved. This CDR3 comprises 12 residues. Germline CDR1 reads GTSNPN; CDR2 reads SVGIG (reference sequence). The germline V and J ends were trimmed by 4 bases and 0 bases, with 1 base remaining between them. The DNA for the CDR3 is TGTGCCTGGATCTCTGGGGCCAACGTCCTGACTTTC. Translation: CAWISGANVLTF.

CDR3: CASSRRTQPQHF. CDR3 nucleotide sequence: TGTGCCAGCAGTCGCAGGACTCAGCCCCAGCATTTT. The chain uses TRBV6-5 and TRBJ1-5; D unclear. Trimming shortened V by 5 bases and J by 6 bases, and 8 bases separated the two germline ends. CDR1 is MNHEY, CDR2 SVGAGI, per germline. The CDR3 consists of 12 residues.

This clone was detected only a few times. V gene TRBV19 combines with J gene TRBJ2-2; D is undetermined. The germline CDR1 and CDR2 sequences are LNHDA and SQIVND (reference sequence). The V end lost 3 bases, the J end lost 1 base, and 12 bases lay between the germline ends. The CDR3 spans 16 residues. The CDR3 here is CASSIRKDQNTGELFF. The CDR3 bases are TGTGCCAGTAGTATCCGGAAAGATCAGAACACCGGGGAGCTGTTTTTT.

Written as DNA, the CDR3 is TGTGCCAGCAGCTTTGGACTAGTGGAGGACAATGAGCAGTTCTTC. Its translation: CASSFGLVEDNEQFF. This chain links TRBV13 with TRBJ2-1; the match to TRBD2 covers 7 bases. V lost 3 bases to trimming and J lost 5 bases; unmatched junction nucleotides: 7. CDR3 length equals 15 residues. The germline V gene encodes CDR1 PRHDT and CDR2 FYEKMQ (reference sequence).

The chain uses TRBV7-9 and TRBJ2-5; 8 bases are a match to TRBD2. Unmatched junction bases numbered 9, after V lost 5 bases and J lost 4 bases. The germline gives CDR1 SEHNR, CDR2 FQNEAQ (reference sequence). The CDR3 has 15 amino acids. The CDR3 region has the DNA TGTGCCAGCAGCCCCTTCGGGACTAGTGTAGAGACCCAGTACTTC. Translation: CASSPFGTSVETQYF.

This CDR3 is CASSLGAIEDTQYF. In DNA, the CDR3 is TGTGCCAGCAGCTTAGGGGCCATCGAAGATACGCAGTATTTT. The chain carries TRBV7-8 and TRBJ2-3, with D uncertain. Trimming shortened V by 1 base and J by 5 bases, and 10 bases separated the two germline ends. The CDR3 is made up of 14 amino acids. Germline CDR1 reads SGHVS; CDR2 reads FQNEAQ. The whole variable domain, remainder taken from reference TRBV7-8 and TRBJ2-3, is GAGVSQSPRYKVAKRGQDVALRCDPISGHVSLFWYQQALGQGPEFLTYFQNEAQLDKSGLPSDRFFAERPEGSVSTLKIQRTQQEDSAVYLCASSLGAIEDTQYFGPGTRLTVL.

The genes are TRBV7-2 and TRBJ1-3; TRBD1 aligns across 10 bases. CDR1 SGHTA and CDR2 FQGNSA come from the germline V gene. This CDR3 contains 14 residues. V gave up 5 bases and J gave up 8 bases; unmatched junction bases: 6. The CDR3 region has the DNA TGTGCCAGCAGCCCCCCGGGGACAGGGGACACCATATATTTT. Its translation is CASSPPGTGDTIYF.

The chain recombines TRBV5-6 with TRBJ2-1, with 10 positions matching TRBD2. The CDR3 is 16 amino acids. Germline CDR1 SGHDT, CDR2 YYEEEE. Trimming cost V 4 bases and J 9 bases; bases outside gene matches: 13. CDR3 sequence (DNA): TGTGCCAGCAGCCCCCGGTGGCTAGCGGGGGTAAGTGAGCAGTTCTTC. It yields the protein CASSPRWLAGVSEQFF.

The CDR3 DNA sequence: TGTGCCAGCAGCTTAGCGCCCCGACAGGGGGATGGCTACACCTTC. This translates into CASSLAPRQGDGYTF. The V call is TRBV7-2, the J call TRBJ1-2, with 9 nucleotides matching TRBD1. CDR1 and CDR2 (germline): SGHTA, FQGNSA. V was pared by 0 bases and J by 6 bases, with 5 bases of the junction left unmatched. CDR3 length: 15 amino acids.

The chain links TRBV19 to TRBJ2-1; D is perhaps TRBD1 (7 bases). Trimming cost V 3 bases and J 9 bases, with 15 bases left between them. The V gene's germline CDR1 is LNHDA and CDR2 SQIVND (reference sequence). The CDR3 is made up of 14 amino acids. The CDR3 region has the DNA TGTGCCAGTAGTATTTCAAGGGGGCGGGGTGAGCAGTTCTTC. Encoded protein: CASSISRGRGEQFF.

The sample holds a few counts of this clone. This chain links TRBV6-6 with TRBJ2-7; TRBD1 might be the D (5 bases). The CDR3 loop spans 13 amino acids. Deletions cut 8 bases from V and 0 bases from J, with 11 bases between. CDR1 is MNHNY and CDR2 is SVGAGI in the germline V gene (reference sequence). In nucleotides, the CDR3 is TGTGCCAGCGCAGCAGACAGCTCCTACGAGCAGTACTTC. Encoded protein: CASAADSSYEQYF.

This clone was counted a few times. The CDR3 sequence is CASSQMIQGSGANVLTF. In DNA form, the CDR3 reads TGCGCCAGCAGCCAGATGATACAGGGAAGTGGGGCCAACGTCCTGACTTTC. V is TRBV4-3 and J is TRBJ2-6; a weak D match, TRBD1 (6 bases). The germline CDR1 and CDR2 sequences are LGHNA and YSLEER. CDR3 length: 17 amino acids. The V end was cut by 3 bases, the J end by 3 bases, with 15 bases between.

The V gene is TRBV10-3, the J gene TRBJ2-3, with TRBD2 matching 9 bases. The V and J ends lost 6 bases and 2 bases, in that order; junction bases with no gene match: 6. The CDR3 length is 15 residues. Per the germline V gene, CDR1 is ENHRY and CDR2 is SYGVKD. The CDR3 sequence: CAIRSAGGTTDTQYF. In DNA form, the CDR3 reads TGTGCCATCAGGTCGGCGGGAGGGACCACAGATACGCAGTATTTT.

This sequence joins TRBV6-1 and TRBJ2-5; D is perhaps TRBD1 or TRBD2 (6 bases each). Germline assignment: CDR1 MNHNS and CDR2 SASEGT. The CDR3 runs 14 residues. Trimming removed 6 bases at V and 2 bases at J, with 13 bases between. In nucleotides, the CDR3 is TGTGCCAGCAGCGGAGGGGGGCTTCAAGAGACCCAGTACTTC. Its translation: CASSGGGLQETQYF.